Each of the 10 T cell receptor beta chains below was sequenced from the same sample in a study of shared clonotypes between healthy human individuals (TCRdb year 2020). Library construction relied on the immunoSEQ multiplex PCR assay. Here the immuneACCESS table is served through TCRdb, limited to in-frame sequences with V and J called. Missing clones are a known gap in these copies; in checked studies unresolved V genes cover under half, and the rest lacks a known reason. Recorded for this sample are 1.5 million to 2.5 million clones; just under 95% of them occurred a single time. The ten largest account for 0.9% to 1.5% of the sample. For the CD8 naive samples, CD45RO-negative cells were positively selected for CCR7, yielding a CD45RA+CCR7+ population from which TemRA cells were excluded. Material for sequencing was naive CD8+ T cells sorted from blood. Per the publication, the cell subset or site label means: CD45RA+CCR7+. These receptors originate from a young man in good health.

This clone was counted a single time. The genes are TRBV2 and TRBJ2-5, with 8 nucleotides matching TRBD2. The V gene's germline CDR1 is SNHLY and CDR2 FYNNEI. The CDR3 extends over 16 amino acids. The trim removed 6 bases at V and 1 base at J, leaving 10 bases unmatched. CDR3 region: CASSPGGATIQETQYF. CDR3 DNA: TGTGCCAGCAGCCCGGGAGGGGCGACTATCCAAGAGACCCAGTACTTC. The full variable domain, completed using reference TRBV2 and TRBJ2-5, is EPEVTQTPSHQVTQMGQEVILRCVPISNHLYFYWYRQILGQKVEFLVSFYNNEISEKSEIFDDQFSVERPDGSNFTLKIRSTKLEDSAMYFCASSPGGATIQETQYFGPGTRLLVL.

This clone was counted once. The V and J genes are TRBV27 and TRBJ2-1; 8 positions agree with TRBD1. The junction had 4 bases not matched to a gene; V was cut back by 0 bases and J by 9 bases. CDR1 and CDR2 from the germline V gene are MNHEY and SMNVEV (reference sequence). The CDR3 contains 14 residues. The chain's CDR3 is CASSLSAGGGEQFF. CDR3 coding DNA: TGTGCCAGCAGTTTATCGGCAGGGGGCGGTGAGCAGTTCTTC.

The chain links TRBV7-9 to TRBJ2-1; 10 nucleotides align to TRBD1. Germline V lookup: CDR1 SEHNR, CDR2 FQNEAQ (reference sequence). This CDR3 is built from 16 residues. V dropped 0 bases and J dropped 6; count of bases not matched to a gene: 5. CDR3 protein: CASSLAFGTGANEQFF. The CDR3 DNA reads as TGTGCCAGCAGCTTAGCGTTTGGGACAGGGGCCAATGAGCAGTTCTTC. The whole variable domain, remainder taken from reference TRBV7-9 and TRBJ2-1, is DTGVSQNPRHKITKRGQNVTFRCDPISEHNRLYWYRQTLGQGPEFLTYFQNEAQLEKSRLLSDRFSAERPKGSFSTLEIQRTEQGDSAMYLCASSLAFGTGANEQFFGPGTRLTVL.

The rearrangement links TRBV7-9 to TRBJ1-2; the D is unclear. Trimming pared 1 base from V and 6 bases from J, leaving 12 bases between. The CDR3 has 14 residues. Germline V gene lookup returns CDR1 SEHNR and CDR2 FQNEAQ (reference sequence). The CDR3 DNA is TGTGCCAGCAGCTTAGGGGCCGGATGGGATGGCTACACCTTC. Amino acids: CASSLGAGWDGYTF.

The chain has TRBV29-1 and TRBJ1-2, with D uncertain. Trimming left V 7 bases short and J 3 bases short, with 18 bases between. The germline CDR1 and CDR2 sequences are SQVTM and ANQGSEA. The CDR3 length is 14 residues. CDR3 DNA sequence: TGCAGCGACCTCCTTAAGCCCGGGGACTATGGCTACACCTTC. Protein: CSDLLKPGDYGYTF.

The rearrangement uses TRBV11-2 and TRBJ2-2; 8 positions agree with TRBD2. V shed 5 bases and J 1 base; nucleotides not matched to a gene: 3. The CDR3 runs 15 residues. CDR1 and CDR2 from the germline V gene are SGHAT and FQNNGV. As DNA, the CDR3 is TGTGCCAGCAGCCTCAGCGGGGGGAACACCGGGGAGCTGTTTTTT. Encoded protein: CASSLSGGNTGELFF.

This chain uses TRBV7-9 with TRBJ2-7; the D is unclear. Germline CDR1 reads SEHNR; CDR2 reads FQNEAQ (reference sequence). This CDR3 contains 12 residues. V lost 3 bases to trimming and J lost 5 bases, with 8 bases between them. This CDR3 is CASSFYPNEQYF. Here the CDR3 DNA reads TGTGCCAGCAGCTTTTACCCCAACGAGCAGTACTTC.

The CDR3 coding sequence is TGTGCCAGCAGCTCCTTGGGCTCCTATGGCTACACCTTC. Protein product: CASSSLGSYGYTF. The V and J genes are TRBV6-5 and TRBJ1-2; the D is unclear. This CDR3 spans 13 amino acids. V dropped 6 bases and J dropped 4 bases, with 12 bases sitting between them. Germline V gene sequence: CDR1 MNHEY, CDR2 SVGAGI.

The count of this clone is one. This chain uses TRBV27 with TRBJ1-1, with no clear D. Germline values: CDR1 MNHEY, CDR2 SMNVEV (reference sequence). The CDR3 is 13 residues long. Trimming removed 0 bases at V and 5 bases at J, with 7 bases between. CDR3 in amino acids: CASSLSRLTEAFF. The CDR3 nucleotides read TGTGCCAGCAGTTTATCTCGTCTGACTGAAGCTTTCTTT.

This chain joins TRBV29-1 and TRBJ2-7; D unclear. The CDR3 loop spans 13 amino acids. Germline CDR1 reads SQVTM; CDR2 reads ANQGSEA. Trimming stripped 4 bases from V and 5 bases from J, with 15 bases between. The CDR3 here is CSVATTETHEQYF. CDR3 coding DNA: TGCAGCGTTGCCACAACCGAAACCCACGAGCAGTACTTC.